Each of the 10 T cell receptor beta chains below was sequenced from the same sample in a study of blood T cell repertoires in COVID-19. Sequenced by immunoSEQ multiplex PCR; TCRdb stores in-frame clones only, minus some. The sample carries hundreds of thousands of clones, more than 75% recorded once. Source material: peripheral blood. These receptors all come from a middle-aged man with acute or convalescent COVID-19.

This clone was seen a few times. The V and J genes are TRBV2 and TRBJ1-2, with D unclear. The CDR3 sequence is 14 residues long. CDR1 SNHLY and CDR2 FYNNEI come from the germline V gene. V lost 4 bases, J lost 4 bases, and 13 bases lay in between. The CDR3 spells CASSGEAETYGYTF. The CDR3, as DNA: TGTGCCAGCAGTGGAGAGGCGGAGACCTATGGCTACACCTTC.

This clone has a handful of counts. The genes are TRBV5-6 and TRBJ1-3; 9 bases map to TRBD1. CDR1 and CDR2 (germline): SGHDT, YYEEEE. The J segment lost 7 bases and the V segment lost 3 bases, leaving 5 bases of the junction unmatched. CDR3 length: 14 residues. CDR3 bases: TGTGCCAGCAGCTCACCGGGACAGGGCAACACCATATATTTT. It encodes CASSSPGQGNTIYF.

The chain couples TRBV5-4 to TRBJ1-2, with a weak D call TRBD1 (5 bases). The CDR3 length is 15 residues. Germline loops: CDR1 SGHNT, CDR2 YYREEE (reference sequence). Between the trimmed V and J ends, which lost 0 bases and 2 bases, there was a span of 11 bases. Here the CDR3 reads CASSLADILNYGYTF. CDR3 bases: TGTGCCAGCAGCTTGGCGGACATCCTGAACTATGGCTACACCTTC. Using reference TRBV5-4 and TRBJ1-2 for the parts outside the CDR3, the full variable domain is ETGVTQSPTHLIKTRGQQVTLRCSSQSGHNTVSWYQQALGQGPQFIFQYYREEENGRGNFPPRFSGLQFPNYSSELNVNALELDDSALYLCASSLADILNYGYTFGSGTRLTVV.

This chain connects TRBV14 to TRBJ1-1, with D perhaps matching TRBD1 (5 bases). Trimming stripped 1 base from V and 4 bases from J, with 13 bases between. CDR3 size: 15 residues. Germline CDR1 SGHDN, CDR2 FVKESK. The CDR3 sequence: CASSQGGIGGTEAFF. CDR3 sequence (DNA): TGTGCCAGCAGCCAAGGGGGGATCGGGGGCACTGAAGCTTTCTTT.

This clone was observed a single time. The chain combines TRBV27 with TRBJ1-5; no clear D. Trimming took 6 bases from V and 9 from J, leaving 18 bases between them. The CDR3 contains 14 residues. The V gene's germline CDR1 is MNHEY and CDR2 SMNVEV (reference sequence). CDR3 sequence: CASRLSYLEGPQHF. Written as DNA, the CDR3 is TGTGCCAGCAGGCTATCTTACTTAGAGGGGCCCCAGCATTTT.

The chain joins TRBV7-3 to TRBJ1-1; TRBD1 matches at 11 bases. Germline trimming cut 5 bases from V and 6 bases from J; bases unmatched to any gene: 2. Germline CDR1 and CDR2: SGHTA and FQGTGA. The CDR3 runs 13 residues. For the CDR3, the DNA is TGTGCCAGCAGCCGGGACAGGGGGTCTGAAGCTTTCTTT. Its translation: CASSRDRGSEAFF.

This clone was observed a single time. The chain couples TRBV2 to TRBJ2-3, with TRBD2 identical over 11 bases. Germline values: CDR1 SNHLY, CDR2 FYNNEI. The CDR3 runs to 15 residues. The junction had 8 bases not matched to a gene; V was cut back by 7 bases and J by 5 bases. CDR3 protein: CASNVAGGQVDTQYF. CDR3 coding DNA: TGTGCCAGCAACGTAGCGGGGGGGCAGGTAGATACGCAGTATTTT.

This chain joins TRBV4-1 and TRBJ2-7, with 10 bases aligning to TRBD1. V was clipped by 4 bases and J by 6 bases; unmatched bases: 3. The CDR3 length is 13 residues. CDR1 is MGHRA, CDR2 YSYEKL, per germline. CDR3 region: CASSPGQGLEQYF. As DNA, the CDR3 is TGCGCCAGCAGCCCGGGACAGGGGCTCGAGCAGTACTTC.

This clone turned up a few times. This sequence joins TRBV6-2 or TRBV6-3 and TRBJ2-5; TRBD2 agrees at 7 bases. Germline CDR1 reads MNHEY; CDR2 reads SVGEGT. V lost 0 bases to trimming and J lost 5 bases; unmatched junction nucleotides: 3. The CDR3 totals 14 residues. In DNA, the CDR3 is TGTGCCAGCAGTTACTCGGGGGGGACGGAGACCCAGTACTTC. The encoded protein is CASSYSGGTETQYF.

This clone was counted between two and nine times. CDR3 loop: CATSGTGNGYTF. As DNA, the CDR3 is TGTGCCACCAGCGGGACAGGTAATGGCTACACCTTC. The V gene is TRBV24-1, the J gene TRBJ1-2, with 8 positions matching TRBD1. After removal of 7 bases from V and 6 bases from J, the junction contained 3 bases not matched to a gene. CDR1 is KGHDR, CDR2 SFDVKD, per germline. The CDR3 has 12 amino acids.